This T cell receptor (beta chain) was sequenced during a study of early T cells in non-severe SARS-CoV-2 infection. The TCR library protocol attached unique molecular identifiers to the individual cDNA molecules. TCRdb re-analysed the 5' RACE reads in MiXCR, keeping a single row per CDR3 protein. The data show about 50,000 distinct CDR3 sequences, about 10% seen once. The germline V and J ends were trimmed by 5 bases and 9 bases, with 22 bases remaining between them. From germline, CDR1 is SGHAT and CDR2 FQNNGV. There are 15 residues in the CDR3. In its sample, this clonotype was seen many times. The chain employs TRBV11-2 and TRBJ1-2, with D unclear. The clonotype was recovered from an adult who was a healthcare worker with PCR-confirmed SARS-CoV-2 infection or an uninfected control (not recorded which). The sample comprised whole blood. This CDR3 is CASSPRGRGFGRYTF. CDR3 sequence (DNA): TGTGCCAGCAGCCCCCGTGGGCGGGGTTTTGGACGCTACACCTTC.